The 11 T cell receptor beta chains below all came from one sample that was sequenced in a study of T cell responses to AZD1222 COVID-19 vaccine. The repertoire was sequenced with immunoSEQ multiplex PCR; TCRdb's copy has only in-frame clones and lacks some. The sample includes fewer than 200,000 clones, roughly 88% of them seen just once. The sequencing here drew on peripheral blood, taken 28 days after the second AZD1222 dose. The receptors derive from an adult who received the AZD1222 COVID-19 vaccine.

V is TRBV27 and J is TRBJ1-6; a weak D match, TRBD1 (5 bases). This CDR3 has 14 amino acids. Between the trimmed V and J ends, which lost 8 bases and 4 bases, there was a span of 12 bases. The germline gives CDR1 MNHEY, CDR2 SMNVEV (reference sequence). CDR3 nucleotides: TGTGCCAGCCGGGGCGGCGCGTATAATTCACCCCTCCACTTT. Its translation: CASRGGAYNSPLHF.

V and J are TRBV6-2 or TRBV6-3 and TRBJ1-5; no clear D. The V end lost 2 bases, the J end lost 6 bases, and 5 bases lay between the germline ends. Germline V lookup: CDR1 MNHEY, CDR2 SVGEGT. The CDR3 consists of 12 residues. CDR3 loop: CASSYAGQPQHF. In DNA, the CDR3 is TGTGCCAGCAGTTACGCGGGTCAGCCCCAGCATTTT.

J is TRBJ1-3 and V is TRBV20-1; D is ambiguous. V lost 6 bases and J lost 2, with 5 bases in between. The length of the CDR3 is 11 residues. Germline CDR1 and CDR2: DFQATT and SNEGSKA (reference sequence). CDR3 sequence reads: CSASPGNTIYF. Here the CDR3 DNA reads TGCAGTGCATCCCCTGGAAACACCATATATTTT.

The CDR3 sequence: CASRLDTGGNYGYTF. The CDR3 region has the DNA TGTGCCAGCAGATTAGACACGGGGGGGAACTATGGCTACACCTTC. This chain joins TRBV5-4 and TRBJ1-2, with D perhaps TRBD1 (5 bases). Germline CDR1 is SGHNT and CDR2 is YYREEE (reference sequence). Trimming took 5 bases from V and 2 from J, leaving 16 bases between them. The CDR3 consists of 15 residues.

In nucleotides, the CDR3 is TGTGCCAGCAGCCAAGCGGGAGGGACGCAGTATTTT. This gives the protein CASSQAGGTQYF. V is TRBV3-1 (or the pseudogene TRBV3-2) and J is TRBJ2-3; TRBD2 matches 8 bases. There are 12 residues in the CDR3. V gave up 1 base and J gave up 9 bases; unmatched junction bases: 0. Germline V gene lookup returns CDR1 LGHDT and CDR2 YNNKEL (reference sequence).

The rearrangement joins TRBV5-7 to TRBJ1-1; D gene unclear. TRBV5-7 is an ORF; its function is uncertain. The CDR3 length is 14 residues. Trimming removed 1 base from V and 1 base from J, with 8 bases in between. CDR3 sequence: CASSLHPTNTEAFF. The CDR3 DNA sequence: TGTGCCAGCAGCTTGCATCCAACGAACACTGAAGCTTTCTTT.

This clone was detected only once. The chain employs TRBV7-9 and TRBJ1-4, with D unclear. Germline CDR1 is SEHNR and CDR2 is FQNEAQ (reference sequence). Trimming stripped 5 bases from V and 0 bases from J, with 7 bases between. The CDR3 runs to 14 residues. This CDR3 reads CASSRVATNEKLFF. The CDR3 region has the DNA TGTGCCAGCAGCCGGGTTGCAACTAATGAAAAACTGTTTTTT.

This clone appeared once. The genes are TRBV13 and TRBJ1-4; unclear D gene. Trimming took off 1 base at V and 6 bases at J, with 12 bases between the two ends. The CDR3 runs to 15 residues. Germline CDR1 is PRHDT and CDR2 is FYEKMQ (reference sequence). The CDR3 DNA reads as TGTGCCAGCAGCTTAGCCGGACCGTCTGATGAAAAACTGTTTTTT. It yields the protein CASSLAGPSDEKLFF.

The table lists this clone with a few counts. V is TRBV4-3 and J is TRBJ1-1; D ambiguous. The CDR3 length is 14 residues. V lost 0 bases to trimming and J lost 6 bases, with 11 bases between them. Germline V CDR1 and CDR2: LGHNA, YSLEER. In DNA, the CDR3 is TGCGCCAGCAGCCAAGAGGAAGAGGGCCCTGAAGCTTTCTTT. Translated, it gives CASSQEEEGPEAFF.

J is TRBJ1-2 and V is TRBV6-5; D may be TRBD1 (5 bases). V lost 8 bases to trimming and J lost 7 bases, with 20 bases between them. This CDR3 has 14 amino acids. Germline loops: CDR1 MNHEY, CDR2 SVGAGI. CDR3 loop: CASHGTGRFTGYTF. CDR3 coding DNA: TGTGCCAGCCACGGGACGGGGCGGTTTACTGGCTACACCTTC.

In regard to this clone: The junction shows a germline mismatch at one end, possibly a read error. The CDR3 DNA reads TGTGCCAGCAGCTCCGGGACTCTGAAAACTGAAGCTTTCTTT. Residues: CASSSGTLKTEAFF. The chain is built from TRBV5-4 and TRBJ1-1; tentative D call: TRBD1 (5 bases). CDR3 length: 14 residues. Germline V gene lookup returns CDR1 SGHNT and CDR2 YYREEE (reference sequence).